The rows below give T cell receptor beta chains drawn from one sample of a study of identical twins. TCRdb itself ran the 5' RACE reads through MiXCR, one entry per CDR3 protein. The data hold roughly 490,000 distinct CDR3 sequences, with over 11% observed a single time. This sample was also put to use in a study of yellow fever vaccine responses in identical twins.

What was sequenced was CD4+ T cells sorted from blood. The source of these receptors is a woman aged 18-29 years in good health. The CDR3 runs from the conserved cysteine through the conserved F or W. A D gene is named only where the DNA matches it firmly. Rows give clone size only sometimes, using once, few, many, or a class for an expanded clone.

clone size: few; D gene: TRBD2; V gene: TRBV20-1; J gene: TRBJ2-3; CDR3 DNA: TGCAGTGCTAGCCTAGCGGGAGTAGGCACAGATACGCAGTATTTT; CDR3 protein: CSASLAGVGTDTQYF
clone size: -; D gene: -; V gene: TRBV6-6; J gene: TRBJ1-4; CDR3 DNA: TGTGCCAGCAGTACCACAGGCATCGGAAAACTGTTTTTT; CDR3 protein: CASSTTGIGKLFF
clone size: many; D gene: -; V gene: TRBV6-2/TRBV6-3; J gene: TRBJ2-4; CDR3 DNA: TGTGCCAGCAGTTACTCCTGGACAGACAAAAACATTCAGTACTTC; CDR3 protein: CASSYSWTDKNIQYF
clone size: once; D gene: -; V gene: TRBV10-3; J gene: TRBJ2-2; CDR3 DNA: TGTGTCATCAGTGAGTCGGGCCGAACTAACACCGGGGAGCTGTTTTTT; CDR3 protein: CVISESGRTNTGELFF
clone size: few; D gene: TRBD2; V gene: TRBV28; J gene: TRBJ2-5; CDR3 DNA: TGTGCCAGCAGCTCCGGGTGGAATAGCGGGGCTTCCCTCCGAGAGACCCAGTACTTC; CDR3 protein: CASSSGWNSGASLRETQYF
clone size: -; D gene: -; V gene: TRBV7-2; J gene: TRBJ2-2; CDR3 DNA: TGTGCCAGCAGCTTAGTACCAGGGGCCGTGGCCGGGGAGCTGTTTTTT; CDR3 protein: CASSLVPGAVAGELFF
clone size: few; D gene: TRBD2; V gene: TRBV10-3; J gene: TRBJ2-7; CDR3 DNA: TGTGCCATCAACGGGGGGGGATACGAGCAGTACTTC; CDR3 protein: CAINGGGYEQYF
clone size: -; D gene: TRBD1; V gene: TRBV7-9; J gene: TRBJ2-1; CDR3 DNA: TGTGCCAGCAGCTTCAGGACAGGGGGCGTAAATGAGCAGTTCTTC; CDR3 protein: CASSFRTGGVNEQFF
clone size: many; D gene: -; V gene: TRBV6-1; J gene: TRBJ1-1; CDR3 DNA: TGTGCCAGCAGTGTGGGGGGGCGAAACACTGAAGCTTTCTTT; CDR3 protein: CASSVGGRNTEAFF
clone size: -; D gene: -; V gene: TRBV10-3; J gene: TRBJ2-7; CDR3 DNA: TGTGCCATCAGGCCGGACAGTTCTACCTACGAGCAGTACTTC; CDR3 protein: CAIRPDSSTYEQYF
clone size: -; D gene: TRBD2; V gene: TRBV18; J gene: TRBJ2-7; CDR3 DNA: TGTGCCAGCTCACCATCGGTTCTAGCGGGGGACCCTCTCTACGAGCAGTACTTC; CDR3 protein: CASSPSVLAGDPLYEQYF
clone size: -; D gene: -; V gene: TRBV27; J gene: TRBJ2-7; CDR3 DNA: TGTGCCAGCAGCTTTAAAGGTTACGAGCAGTACTTC; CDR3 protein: CASSFKGYEQYF
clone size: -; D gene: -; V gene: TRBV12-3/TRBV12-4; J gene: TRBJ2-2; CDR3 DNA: TGTGCCAGCACACGGGCAGCTAAATCGAACACCGGGGAGCTGTTTTTT; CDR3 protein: CASTRAAKSNTGELFF
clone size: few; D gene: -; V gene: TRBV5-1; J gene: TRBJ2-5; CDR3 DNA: TGCGCCAGCAGCCAGGGGCCTAGCACAGAGACCCAGTACTTC; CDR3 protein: CASSQGPSTETQYF
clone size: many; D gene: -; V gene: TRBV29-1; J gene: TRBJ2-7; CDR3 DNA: TGCAGCTTCAGCTACTACGAGGAGCAGTACTTC; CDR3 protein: CSFSYYEEQYF
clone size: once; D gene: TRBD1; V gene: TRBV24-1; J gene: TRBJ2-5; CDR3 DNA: TGTGCCACCAGTGATCCGGGACAGGCTCAAGAGACCCAGTACTTC; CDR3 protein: CATSDPGQAQETQYF
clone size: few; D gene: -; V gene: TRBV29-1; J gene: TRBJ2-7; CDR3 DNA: TGCAGCGTTGGGAGAGGCGTCTCCTACGAGCAGTACTTC; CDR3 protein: CSVGRGVSYEQYF
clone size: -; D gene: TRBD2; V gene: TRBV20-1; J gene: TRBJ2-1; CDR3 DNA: TGCAGTGCCCAAAAGATAGCGGGAGGGTACAATGAGCAGTTCTTC; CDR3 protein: CSAQKIAGGYNEQFF
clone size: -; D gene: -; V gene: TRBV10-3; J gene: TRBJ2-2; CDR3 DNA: TGTGCCATCAGGTCGACAGGTGAAACCGGGGAGCTGTTTTTT; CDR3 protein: CAIRSTGETGELFF
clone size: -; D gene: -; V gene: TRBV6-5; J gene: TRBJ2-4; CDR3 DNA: TGTGCCAGCAGTTACTCCCTCCCCGGGGTAGCCAAAAACATTCAGTACTTC; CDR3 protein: CASSYSLPGVAKNIQYF
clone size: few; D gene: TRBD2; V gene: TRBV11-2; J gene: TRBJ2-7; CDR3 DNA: TGTGCCAGCAACACCGGGACTAGGGTTAGCGAGCAGTACTTC; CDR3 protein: CASNTGTRVSEQYF
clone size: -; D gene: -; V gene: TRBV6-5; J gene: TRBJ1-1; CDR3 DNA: TGTGCCAGCGTCACGCCCGCTGAAGCTTTCTTT; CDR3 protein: CASVTPAEAFF
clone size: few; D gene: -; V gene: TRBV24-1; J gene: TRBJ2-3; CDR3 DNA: TGTGCCACCAGTGATTTGCTGGACGCAGATACGCAGTATTTT; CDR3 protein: CATSDLLDADTQYF
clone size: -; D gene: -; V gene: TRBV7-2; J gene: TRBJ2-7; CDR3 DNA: TGTGCCAGCAGCCTAGGCGCTGTACGCTACGAGCAGTACTTC; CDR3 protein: CASSLGAVRYEQYF
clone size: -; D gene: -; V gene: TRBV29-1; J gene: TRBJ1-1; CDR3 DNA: TGCAGCGTGCTTAGCCCGTTGAACACTGAAGCTTTCTTT; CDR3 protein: CSVLSPLNTEAFF
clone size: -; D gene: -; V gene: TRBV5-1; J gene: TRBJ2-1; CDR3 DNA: TGCGCCAGCAGCTGGGGGGCACATTCCTACAATGAGCAGTTCTTC; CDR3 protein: CASSWGAHSYNEQFF
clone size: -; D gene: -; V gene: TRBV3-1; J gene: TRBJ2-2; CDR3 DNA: TGTGCCAGCAGCCCGCAAGTCAGCGGAGGGGAGCTGTTTTTT; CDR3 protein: CASSPQVSGGELFF
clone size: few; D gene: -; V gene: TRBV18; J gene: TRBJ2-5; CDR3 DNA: TGTGCCAGCTTCACCGGACCCCAAGAGACCCAGTACTTC; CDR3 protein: CASFTGPQETQYF
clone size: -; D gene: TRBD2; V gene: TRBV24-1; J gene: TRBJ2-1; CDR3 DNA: TGTGCCACCGAGCGGGGTGGGGTTTACAATGAGCAGTTCTTC; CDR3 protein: CATERGGVYNEQFF
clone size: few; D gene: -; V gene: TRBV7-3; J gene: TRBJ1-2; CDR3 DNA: TGTGCCAGCAGCCCCGTTGGGTCAGACTATGGCTACACCTTC; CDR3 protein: CASSPVGSDYGYTF
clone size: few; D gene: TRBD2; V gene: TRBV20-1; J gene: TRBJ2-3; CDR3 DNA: TGCAGTGCTAGAGATCCCCCCAGCGGGGGACCCACAGATACGCAGTATTTT; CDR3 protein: CSARDPPSGGPTDTQYF
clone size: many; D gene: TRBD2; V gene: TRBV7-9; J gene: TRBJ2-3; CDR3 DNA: TGTGCCAGCAGCTTAATCGGCCAGCGGGGTACAGATACGCAGTATTTT; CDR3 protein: CASSLIGQRGTDTQYF
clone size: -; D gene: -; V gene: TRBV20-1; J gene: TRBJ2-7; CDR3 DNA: TGCAGTGCTAGAGCCCCTGGGGGGCAGACCTACGAGCAGTACTTC; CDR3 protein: CSARAPGGQTYEQYF
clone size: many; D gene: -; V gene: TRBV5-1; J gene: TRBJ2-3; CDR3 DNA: TGCGCCAGCAGCTTCGGTTGGGGCACAGATACGCAGTATTTT; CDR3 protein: CASSFGWGTDTQYF
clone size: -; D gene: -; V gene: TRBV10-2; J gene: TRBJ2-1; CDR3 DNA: TGCGCCAGCAGTGATGGCGGTGAGCAGTTCTTC; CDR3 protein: CASSDGGEQFF
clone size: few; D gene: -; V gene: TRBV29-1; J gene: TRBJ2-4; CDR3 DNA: TGCAGCGTTGAAGTCGGGGGTACGAACATTCAGTACTTC; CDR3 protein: CSVEVGGTNIQYF
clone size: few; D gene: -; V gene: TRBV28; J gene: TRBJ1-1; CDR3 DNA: TGTGCCAGCAGTTTAAGGCCCCCTGGGGGGACTGAAGCTTTCTTT; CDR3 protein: CASSLRPPGGTEAFF
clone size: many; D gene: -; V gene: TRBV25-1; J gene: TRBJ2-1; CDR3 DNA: TGTGCCAGCAGTTCCCTAGGTGGGACCACGGCCCTCAATGAGCAGTTCTTC; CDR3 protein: CASSSLGGTTALNEQFF
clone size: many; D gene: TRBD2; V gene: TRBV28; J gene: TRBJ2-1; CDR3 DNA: TGTGCCAGCAGTTTCATGGCGGGAGTCAACAATGAGCAGTTCTTC; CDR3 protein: CASSFMAGVNNEQFF
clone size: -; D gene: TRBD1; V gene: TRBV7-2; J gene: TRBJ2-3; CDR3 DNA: TGTGCCAGCGCACCGGGACAGTTTCCAGATACGCAGTATTTT; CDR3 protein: CASAPGQFPDTQYF
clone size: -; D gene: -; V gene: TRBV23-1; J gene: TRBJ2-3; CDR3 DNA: TGCGCCAGCAGTCAGGACGGGAGTGCCTTCCACGCCTACCATACGCAGTATTTT; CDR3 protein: CASSQDGSAFHAYHTQYF
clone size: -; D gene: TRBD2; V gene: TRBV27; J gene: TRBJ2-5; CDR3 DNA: TGTGCCAGCAGCCTCGGTCAAGCGGGACAAGAGACCCAGTACTTC; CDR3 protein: CASSLGQAGQETQYF
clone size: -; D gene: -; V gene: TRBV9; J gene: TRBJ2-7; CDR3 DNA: TGTGCCAGCAATCTAGCTTACTACGAGCAGTACTTC; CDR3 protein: CASNLAYYEQYF
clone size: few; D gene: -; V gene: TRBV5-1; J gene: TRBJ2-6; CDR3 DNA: TGCGCCAGCACAGAGATCCCCAGCGGCAACGTCCTGACTTTC; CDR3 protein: CASTEIPSGNVLTF
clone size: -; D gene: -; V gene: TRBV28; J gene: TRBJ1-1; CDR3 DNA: TGTGCCAGTGTGGGGGGGCCTACTGAAGCTTTCTTT; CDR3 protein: CASVGGPTEAFF
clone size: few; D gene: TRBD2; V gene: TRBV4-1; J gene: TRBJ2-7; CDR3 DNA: TGCGCCAGCAGCCAAGGCAGCGGGGGGGCTTCCTACGAGCAGTACTTC; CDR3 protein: CASSQGSGGASYEQYF
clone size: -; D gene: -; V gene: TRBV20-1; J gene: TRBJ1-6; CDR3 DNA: TGCAGTGCTCTATCTGGGGGCTCCTATAATTCACCCCTCCACTTT; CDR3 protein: CSALSGGSYNSPLHF
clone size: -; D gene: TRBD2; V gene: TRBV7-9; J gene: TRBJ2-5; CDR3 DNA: TGTGCCAGCAGCACACGACTAGCAGAAGAGACCCAGTACTTC; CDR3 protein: CASSTRLAEETQYF
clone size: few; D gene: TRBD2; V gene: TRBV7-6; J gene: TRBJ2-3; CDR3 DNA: TGTGCCAGCAGCTTAGAGACCGCTTGGAGCGGGAGAATCAAAGATACGCAGTATTTT; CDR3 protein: CASSLETAWSGRIKDTQYF
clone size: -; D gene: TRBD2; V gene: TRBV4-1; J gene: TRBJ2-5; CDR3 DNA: TGCGCCAGCAGCCAAGCTAGCGGGCCACAAGAGACCCAGTACTTC; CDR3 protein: CASSQASGPQETQYF